This TCR beta chain was sequenced for a study of T cell changes during pregnancy in multiple sclerosis. The CDR3 has 13 amino acids. In germline, CDR1 is MNHEY, CDR2 SMNVEV (reference sequence). V lost 5 bases and J 7 bases, leaving 9 bases between the germline ends. Libraries were prepared by immunoSEQ multiplex PCR; TCRdb keeps only in-frame clonotypes and omits some of them. The sample lists about 120,000 clones; 92% were seen once. The clonotype comes from a female donor with multiple sclerosis, enrolled in a pregnancy study. V is TRBV27 and J is TRBJ2-6; D not certain. The sequences come from peripheral blood, collected in the third trimester of pregnancy. The chain's CDR3 is CASSALRANVLTF. CDR3 coding DNA: TGTGCCAGCAGTGCCCTAAGAGCCAACGTCCTGACTTTC.